The source of this T cell receptor (beta chain) is a study of blood T cells in healthy people across ages. With regard to this clonotype: The antigen is unknown. Sequence at one end of the junction differs from germline and may be a read error.

Study-wide findings and caveats: Bulk PBMC profiling left naive and antigen-experienced comparisons inconclusive.

Primers used in a second PCR of roughly 6 to 12 cycles were a sample-barcoded 5' primer and a J-beta primer mix. TCRdb reanalysed the 5' RACE reads using MiXCR and keeps one entry per CDR3 protein. The table shows about 670,000 distinct CDR3 sequences, with around 41% occurring only once. Sequencing was done on a sample of blood. This sequence originates from a man older than 75 in good health.

The CDR3 DNA is TGTGCCAGCAGGACTAGCGCCTACAAGCAGTACTTC. Protein: CASRTSAYKQYF. The chain carries TRBV6-2 or TRBV6-3 and TRBJ2-7; 8 bases fit TRBD2. Per the germline V gene, CDR1 is MNHEY and CDR2 is SVGEGT. CDR3 length: 12 residues.